Listed below are T cell receptor beta chains from one sample, sequenced in a study of shared clonotypes between healthy human individuals. The method was immunoSEQ multiplex PCR; TCRdb's version includes in-frame clones alone and lacks a portion of them. The sample holds about a million clones, approximately 80% seen once. The specimen sequenced was memory CD4+ T cells from PBMCs. All receptors come from a man in his late teens or twenties in good health. Some clones in this sample may be carry-over from other donors' samples. Both conserved end residues are part of each CDR3. D genes are given only for firm matches. Clone size is not always given. Where it is, it says once, few, many or a class for expanded clones.

. TRBJ2-5 TRBV5-4 TRBD2 TGTGCCAGCAGCTCCGGGACTAGCGGGTTCCAAGAGACCCAGTACTTC CASSSGTSGFQETQYF
. TRBJ2-5 TRBV15 . TGTGCCACCAGCAGAGATCGGCAGGGGGGTTTGGGAGAGACCCAGTACTTC CATSRDRQGGLGETQYF
. TRBJ1-1 TRBV21-1 . TGTGCCAGCAGCCCCATGAGGACTGAAGCTTTCTTT CASSPMRTEAFF
. TRBJ2-2 TRBV2 . TGTGCCAGCAGTGACGTTAGGGACACCGGGGAGCTGTTTTTT CASSDVRDTGELFF
once TRBJ2-7 TRBV4-1 . TGCGCCAGCAGCCGAGGTGGTCAGGGGAACTACGAGCAGTACTTC CASSRGGQGNYEQYF
once TRBJ2-7 TRBV5-4 TRBD2 TGTGCCAGCAGCTTTGGGGGACTATTGCCCTACGAGCAGTACTTC CASSFGGLLPYEQYF
. TRBJ2-3 TRBV5-6 TRBD1 TGTGCCAGCAGCGGACCGGGACAGGGGATCACAGATACGCAGTATTTT CASSGPGQGITDTQYF
. TRBJ2-7 TRBV18 TRBD1 TGTGCCAGCTCCCTCCCGGCAGGGGGCATCGCCGAGCAGTACTTC CASSLPAGGIAEQYF
few TRBJ2-2 TRBV5-1 . TGCGCCAGCAGCTTGGGGAGGGGCCGGGATCTCACCGGGGAGCTGTTTTTT CASSLGRGRDLTGELFF
. TRBJ2-5 TRBV29-1 TRBD1 TGCAGCGTTGGGGACAGAGAGACCCAGTACTTC CSVGDRETQYF
. TRBJ2-1 TRBV11-3 TRBD2 TGTGCCAGCAGCTTAACGGGAGGGTTCAATGAGCAGTTCTTC CASSLTGGFNEQFF
. TRBJ2-4 TRBV2 . TGTGCCAGCAGCCCCGTAGCCAAAAACATTCAGTACTTC CASSPVAKNIQYF
. TRBJ1-3 TRBV6-5 . TGTGCCAGCAGTTACTCGAGCGGCGATTCTGGAAACACCATATATTTT CASSYSSGDSGNTIYF
few TRBJ1-1 TRBV18 TRBD1 TGTGCCAGCTCATCCCGGACAGGGGGCGAGGGTGAAGCTTTCTTT CASSSRTGGEGEAFF
. TRBJ2-3 TRBV9 . TGTGCCAGCAGCGTAGCGGTCGGGAGCGCGAGCACAGATACGCAGTATTTT CASSVAVGSASTDTQYF
. TRBJ1-5 TRBV6-1 . TGTGCCAGCAGTGATCGACAGCAAGATCAGCCCCAGCATTTT CASSDRQQDQPQHF
. TRBJ2-1 TRBV4-2 . TGTGCCAGCAGCCAAGAACCGAGCTCCTACAATGAGCAGTTCTTC CASSQEPSSYNEQFF
. TRBJ1-1 TRBV5-1 . TGCGCCAGCAGCTTCCGGGTAGGAGTGAACACTGAAGCTTTCTTT CASSFRVGVNTEAFF